These 29 T cell receptor beta chains came from one sample sequenced in a study of somatic mutations in cytotoxic T cells in rheumatoid arthritis. Sequencing used immunoSEQ multiplex PCR; TCRdb keeps in-frame clones, though not all of them. Here the sample spans some 40,000 clones, more than 80% being singletons. What was sequenced was CD8+ T cells sorted from blood. These receptor sequences come from a man aged 40-55 years in good health.

This rearrangement joins TRBV13 to TRBJ2-2; no clear D. The CDR3 is 11 amino acids. Germline V gene sequence: CDR1 PRHDT, CDR2 FYEKMQ (reference sequence). V shed 8 bases and J shed 4 bases, with 5 bases lying between them. DNA for the CDR3: TGTGCCAGCGGGTCCACCGGGGAGCTGTTTTTT. Its protein product is CASGSTGELFF. Full variable domain (rest looked up from reference TRBV13 and TRBJ2-2): AAGVIQSPRHLIKEKRETATLKCYPIPRHDTVYWYQQGPGQDPQFLISFYEKMQSDKGSIPDRFSAQQFSDYHSELNMSSLELGDSALYFCASGSTGELFFGEGSRLTVL.

The chain recombines TRBV30 with TRBJ2-7; D is possibly TRBD1 (6 bases). Trimming left V 1 base short and J 1 base short, with 8 bases between. Germline-derived CDR1 and CDR2 are GTSNPN and SVGIG (reference sequence). The CDR3 runs 13 residues. CDR3 sequence reads: CAWSAGQSYEQYF. The CDR3 nucleotides are TGTGCCTGGAGTGCTGGACAGTCCTACGAGCAGTACTTC.

J is TRBJ1-2 and V is TRBV5-1; the D is unclear. The CDR3 consists of 13 residues. The germline V gene encodes CDR1 SGHRS and CDR2 YFSETQ. Between the trimmed V and J ends, which lost 4 bases and 2 bases, there was a span of 9 bases. The CDR3 sequence is CASSVDINYGYTF. Written as DNA, the CDR3 is TGCGCCAGCAGCGTTGACATAAACTATGGCTACACCTTC.

The chain employs TRBV7-2 and TRBJ2-1; TRBD2 aligns across 10 bases. Looked up from germline, CDR1 is SGHTA and CDR2 is FQGNSA. There are 14 residues in the CDR3. V lost 2 bases to trimming and J lost 13 bases; unmatched junction nucleotides: 8. DNA for the CDR3: TGTGCCAGCAGCTTACAGGGGCTAGCGGGAGACCAGTTCTTC. It specifies CASSLQGLAGDQFF.

The rearrangement uses TRBV7-9 and TRBJ2-7, with 11 bases identical to TRBD2. Germline V lookup: CDR1 SEHNR, CDR2 FQNEAQ (reference sequence). This CDR3 is built from 13 residues. V lost 6 bases, J lost 6 bases, and 4 bases stayed unmatched. CDR3 protein: CASRSTSGSEQYF. The CDR3 DNA sequence: TGTGCCAGCAGGTCCACTAGCGGGAGCGAGCAGTACTTC. The whole variable domain, filled in from reference TRBV7-9 and TRBJ2-7, reads DTGVSQNPRHKITKRGQNVTFRCDPISEHNRLYWYRQTLGQGPEFLTYFQNEAQLEKSRLLSDRFSAERPKGSFSTLEIQRTEQGDSAMYLCASRSTSGSEQYFGPGTRLTVT.

This clone was observed a handful of times. This chain joins TRBV15 and TRBJ1-1; D unresolved. The CDR3 has 14 residues. With 8 bases removed from V and 0 bases from J, the gap between germline ends came to 13 bases. CDR1 and CDR2 from the germline V gene are LNHNV and YYDKDF (reference sequence). The DNA for the CDR3 is TGTGCCACCGAGGCAACCGACATGAACACTGAAGCTTTCTTT. Protein: CATEATDMNTEAFF.

The chain is built from TRBV6-5 and TRBJ2-7; 10 nucleotides line up with TRBD1. Germline V gene data show CDR1 as MNHEY and CDR2 as SVGAGI. The V segment lost 2 bases and the J segment 5 bases; nucleotides outside the gene matches: 6. This CDR3 is built from 15 residues. CDR3 sequence (DNA): TGTGCCAGCAGTTACACCGGGACAGGGGTCCACGAGCAGTACTTC. This codes for CASSYTGTGVHEQYF.

V gene TRBV9 combines with J gene TRBJ1-1; tentative D call: TRBD1 (6 bases). CDR1 and CDR2 from the germline V gene are SGDLS and YYNGEE. The CDR3 runs 13 residues. V lost 0 bases, J lost 8 bases, and 11 bases lay in between. The CDR3 loop reads CASSVDARGEAFF. In DNA form, the CDR3 reads TGTGCCAGCAGCGTAGACGCCAGGGGCGAAGCTTTCTTT.

V gene TRBV6-4 combines with J gene TRBJ2-1; tentatively, D is TRBD2 (6 bases). Germline V lookup: CDR1 MRHNA, CDR2 SNTAGT. The CDR3 length is 17 residues. V dropped 7 bases and J dropped 7 bases, with 26 bases sitting between them. CDR3 nucleotide sequence: TGTGCCAGCACTCCTCCCGATATTCACATCAGCGGGAATGAGCAGTTCTTC. Its translation is CASTPPDIHISGNEQFF.

This chain joins TRBV28 and TRBJ1-2; a possible D gene is TRBD1 (5 bases). The CDR3 runs 13 residues. Trimming took off 2 bases at V and 8 bases at J, with 12 bases between the two ends. CDR1 is MDHEN, CDR2 SYDVKM, per germline. The CDR3 nucleotides are TGTGCCAGCAGTTTACAGGGTGGCGTCGGCTACACCTTC. Translation gives CASSLQGGVGYTF.

The CDR3 is CASSPFGGSIGSYEQYF. CDR3 DNA sequence: TGCGCCAGCAGCCCATTTGGGGGGAGTATTGGCTCCTACGAGCAGTACTTC. The chain couples TRBV4-1 to TRBJ2-7, with D possibly being TRBD2 (6 bases). Trimming pared 4 bases from V and 0 bases from J, leaving 19 bases between. This CDR3 has 17 residues. Germline CDR1 reads MGHRA; CDR2 reads YSYEKL.

In this sample, this clone turned up once. The rearrangement links TRBV10-3 to TRBJ1-1; the D gene is possibly TRBD1 (5 bases). The V end was cut by 8 bases, the J end by 1 base, with 17 bases between. Germline-derived CDR1 and CDR2 are ENHRY and SYGVKD. CDR3 length: 15 residues. CDR3 sequence (DNA): TGTGCCATCCGACCCCTGACAGCAAGGAACACTGAAGCTTTCTTT. Protein product: CAIRPLTARNTEAFF.

The V call is TRBV27, the J call TRBJ2-2; 10 bases match TRBD2. Germline assignment: CDR1 MNHEY and CDR2 SMNVEV (reference sequence). After removal of 4 bases from V and 5 bases from J, the junction contained 1 base not matched to a gene. This CDR3 spans 14 amino acids. In DNA form, the CDR3 reads TGTGCCAGCAGTTCGGGACTAGCGACCGGGGAGCTGTTTTTT. Translation gives CASSSGLATGELFF.

CDR3 bases: TGTGCCAGCAGTTTATCCAGGGACAGGGTTCCGGTTAAATATGGCTACACCTTC. This codes for CASSLSRDRVPVKYGYTF. The chain employs TRBV28 and TRBJ1-2; 9 nucleotides match TRBD1. The CDR3 covers 18 residues. After removal of 1 base from V and 5 bases from J, the junction contained 14 bases not matched to a gene. Germline V gene data show CDR1 as MDHEN and CDR2 as SYDVKM.

This chain joins TRBV19 and TRBJ1-5, with D possibly TRBD1 on 5 matching bases. Germline loops: CDR1 LNHDA, CDR2 SQIVND (reference sequence). The CDR3 length is 16 residues. Trimming shortened V by 0 bases and J by 6 bases, and 15 bases separated the two germline ends. The CDR3 reads CASSIDPNRRLQPQHF. The CDR3 bases are TGTGCCAGTAGTATAGATCCTAACAGGCGTCTTCAGCCCCAGCATTTT.

This clone was picked up a small number of times. The gene calls are TRBV4-3 and TRBJ2-7; a weak D match, TRBD2 (6 bases). Trimming pared 0 bases from V and 0 bases from J, leaving 9 bases between. Per germline, CDR1 LGHNA and CDR2 YSLEER. The CDR3 length is 15 residues. The CDR3 DNA reads TGCGCCAGCAGCCAAGAATCCGGGAGCTCCTACGAGCAGTACTTC. Amino acids: CASSQESGSSYEQYF.

V usage is TRBV4-1 and J usage is TRBJ2-2, with 13 bases lining up with TRBD2. The CDR3 runs to 17 residues. Germline lookup yields CDR1 MGHRA and CDR2 YSYEKL. Trimming cost V 8 bases and J 5 bases; bases outside gene matches: 11. The CDR3 bases are TGCGCCAGCGGAACTAGCGGGAGGGCCGATGGGACCGGGGAGCTGTTTTTT. It yields the protein CASGTSGRADGTGELFF.

The chain combines TRBV19 with TRBJ1-5; D not resolved. The CDR3 contains 15 residues. Looked up from germline, CDR1 is LNHDA and CDR2 is SQIVND (reference sequence). The V gene lost 1 base and the J gene lost 2 bases, with 9 bases spanning the gap. Here the CDR3 reads CASSIAREGNQPQHF. CDR3 nucleotides: TGTGCCAGTAGTATAGCTCGCGAAGGCAATCAGCCCCAGCATTTT. Full variable domain (missing parts from reference TRBV19 and TRBJ1-5): DGGITQSPKYLFRKEGQNVTLSCEQNLNHDAMYWYRQDPGQGLRLIYYSQIVNDFQKGDIAEGYSVSREKKESFPLTVTSAQKNPTAFYLCASSIAREGNQPQHFGDGTRLSIL.

The chain is built from TRBV7-9 and TRBJ1-2; a possible D gene is TRBD1 (6 bases). Trimming took off 5 bases at V and 8 bases at J, with 15 bases between the two ends. The CDR3 is 13 residues long. From germline, CDR1 is SEHNR and CDR2 FQNEAQ (reference sequence). CDR3 in DNA: TGTGCCAGCAGCATCGAACAGGGTCACGGCTACACCTTC. Translated, it gives CASSIEQGHGYTF.

This chain links TRBV6-5 with TRBJ1-1; a possible D gene is TRBD1 (6 bases). CDR1 MNHEY and CDR2 SVGAGI come from the germline V gene. Trimming took 4 bases from V and 5 from J, leaving 8 bases between them. CDR3 size: 12 residues. The CDR3: CASSSGETEAFF. The CDR3, as DNA: TGTGCCAGCAGTTCAGGGGAAACTGAAGCTTTCTTT.

V is TRBV5-1 and J is TRBJ2-7; no definite D call. Germline CDR1 and CDR2: SGHRS and YFSETQ. V lost 4 bases and J 4 bases, leaving 21 bases between the germline ends. This CDR3 has 16 residues. CDR3 bases: TGCGCCAGCAGCCCCGATCGGGTCGGCACTTTATACGAGCAGTACTTC. The encoded protein is CASSPDRVGTLYEQYF.

The genes are TRBV2 and TRBJ2-3, with D uncertain. Germline-derived CDR1 and CDR2 are SNHLY and FYNNEI. The V gene lost 10 bases and the J gene lost 7 bases, with 9 bases spanning the gap. The length of the CDR3 is 10 residues. The CDR3 nucleotides are TGTGCCACCAAGTCCAATACGCAGTATTTT. Protein: CATKSNTQYF.

The chain carries TRBV28 and TRBJ1-4; no clear D gene. V was trimmed by 3 bases and J by 5 bases, leaving 10 bases between them. This CDR3 spans 14 amino acids. Germline CDR1 and CDR2: MDHEN and SYDVKM. CDR3 loop: CASSLRRMNEKLFF. The CDR3 DNA follows: TGTGCCAGCAGTTTGAGGCGGATGAATGAAAAACTGTTTTTT.

This chain links TRBV28 with TRBJ2-7; the match to TRBD2 covers 8 bases. With 2 bases clipped from V and 6 bases from J, the junction kept 6 bases outside the gene matches. The germline gives CDR1 MDHEN, CDR2 SYDVKM. This CDR3 is built from 14 residues. The CDR3 sequence is CASSLRREVREQYF. The CDR3 nucleotides are TGTGCCAGCAGTTTACGGCGGGAGGTGCGCGAGCAGTACTTC. The variable domain in full, completed from reference TRBV28 and TRBJ2-7, reads DVKVTQSSRYLVKRTGEKVFLECVQDMDHENMFWYRQDPGLGLRLIYFSYDVKMKEKGDIPEGYSVSREKKERFSLILESASTNQTSMYLCASSLRREVREQYFGPGTRLTVT.

The chain joins TRBV11-2 to TRBJ2-7; D is tentatively TRBD1 or TRBD2 (5 bases each). Deletions cut 5 bases from V and 3 bases from J, with 14 bases between. Looked up from germline, CDR1 is SGHAT and CDR2 is FQNNGV. This CDR3 is built from 14 residues. CDR3: CASSPGTAVYEQYF. The CDR3 DNA reads TGTGCCAGCAGCCCCGGGACCGCCGTCTACGAGCAGTACTTC.

This clone is labeled medium-sized. The chain is built from TRBV7-2 and TRBJ1-1; D is unclear. CDR1 is SGHTA and CDR2 is FQGNSA in the germline V gene. CDR3 length: 15 residues. Trimming stripped 5 bases from V and 1 base from J, with 14 bases between. CDR3 residues: CASSPPDMTNTEAFF. CDR3 in DNA: TGTGCCAGCAGCCCCCCCGACATGACGAACACTGAAGCTTTCTTT.

This chain connects TRBV27 to TRBJ2-1; 9 bases map to TRBD1. There are 15 residues in the CDR3. Per germline, CDR1 MNHEY and CDR2 SMNVEV (reference sequence). V lost 8 bases and J lost 2; bases outside the gene matches: 7. Here the CDR3 DNA reads TGTGCCAGCGGCTTGGGGACAGGGACCTACAATGAGCAGTTCTTC. Translation gives CASGLGTGTYNEQFF.

This clone was found once. This chain uses TRBV7-9 with TRBJ2-5; D not certain. The CDR3 contains 14 residues. CDR1 and CDR2 (germline): SEHNR, FQNEAQ (reference sequence). V was trimmed by 3 bases and J by 4 bases, leaving 12 bases between them. The CDR3 is CASSFRQVPETQYF. The CDR3 region has the DNA TGTGCCAGCAGCTTTCGACAAGTCCCAGAGACCCAGTACTTC. The full variable domain, with the rest looked up from reference TRBV7-9 and TRBJ2-5, is DTGVSQNPRHKITKRGQNVTFRCDPISEHNRLYWYRQTLGQGPEFLTYFQNEAQLEKSRLLSDRFSAERPKGSFSTLEIQRTEQGDSAMYLCASSFRQVPETQYFGPGTRLLVL.

This sequence joins TRBV19 and TRBJ2-1; D is tentatively TRBD1 or TRBD2 (5 bases each). The V end was cut by 10 bases, the J end by 3 bases, with 13 bases between. The length of the CDR3 is 13 residues. Germline V gene data show CDR1 as LNHDA and CDR2 as SQIVND (reference sequence). The CDR3 region is CATRGIGYNEQFF. The CDR3, as DNA: TGTGCCACCCGGGGCATCGGCTACAATGAGCAGTTCTTC.